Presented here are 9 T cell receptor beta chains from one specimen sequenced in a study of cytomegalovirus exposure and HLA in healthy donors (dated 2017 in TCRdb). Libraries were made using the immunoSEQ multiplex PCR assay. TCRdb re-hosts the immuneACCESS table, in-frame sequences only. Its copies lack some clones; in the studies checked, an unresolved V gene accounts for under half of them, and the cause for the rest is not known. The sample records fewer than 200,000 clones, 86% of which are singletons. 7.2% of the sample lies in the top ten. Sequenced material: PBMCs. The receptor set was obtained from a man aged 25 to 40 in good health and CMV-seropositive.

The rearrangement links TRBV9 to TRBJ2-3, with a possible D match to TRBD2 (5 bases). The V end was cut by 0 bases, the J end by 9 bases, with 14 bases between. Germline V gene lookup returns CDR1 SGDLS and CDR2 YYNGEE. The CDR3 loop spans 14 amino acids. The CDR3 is CASSVEPGVKTQYF. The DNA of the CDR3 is TGTGCCAGCAGCGTAGAACCCGGGGTAAAGACGCAGTATTTT. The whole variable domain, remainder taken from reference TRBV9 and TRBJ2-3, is DSGVTQTPKHLITATGQRVTLRCSPRSGDLSVYWYQQSLDQGLQFLIQYYNGEERAKGNILERFSAQQFPDLHSELNLSSLELGDSALYFCASSVEPGVKTQYFGPGTRLTVL.

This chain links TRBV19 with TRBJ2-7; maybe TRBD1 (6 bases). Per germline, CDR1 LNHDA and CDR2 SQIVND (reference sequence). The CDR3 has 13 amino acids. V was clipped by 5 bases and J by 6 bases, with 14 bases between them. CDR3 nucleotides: TGTGCCAGTAGTCTGGACAGCTCTCTCGAGCAGTACTTC. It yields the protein CASSLDSSLEQYF.

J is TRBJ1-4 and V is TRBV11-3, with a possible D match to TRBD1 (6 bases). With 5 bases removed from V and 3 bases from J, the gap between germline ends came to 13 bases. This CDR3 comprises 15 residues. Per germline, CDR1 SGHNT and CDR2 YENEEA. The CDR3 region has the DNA TGTGCCAGCAGCCCGCGACAGGAATCTAATGAAAAACTGTTTTTT. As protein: CASSPRQESNEKLFF. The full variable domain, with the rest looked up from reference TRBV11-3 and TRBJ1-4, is EAGVVQSPRYKIIEKKQPVAFWCNPISGHNTLYWYLQNLGQGPELLIRYENEEAVDDSQLPKDRFSAERLKGVDSTLKIQPAELGDSAVYLCASSPRQESNEKLFFGSGTQLSVL.

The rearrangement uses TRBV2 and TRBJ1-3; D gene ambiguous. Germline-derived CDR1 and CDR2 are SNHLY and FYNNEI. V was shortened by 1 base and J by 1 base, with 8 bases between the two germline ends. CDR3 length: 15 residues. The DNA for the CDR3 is TGTGCCAGCAGTGAAGTGGCGAGGTCTGGAAACACCATATATTTT. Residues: CASSEVARSGNTIYF. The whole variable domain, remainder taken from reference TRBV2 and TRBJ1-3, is EPEVTQTPSHQVTQMGQEVILRCVPISNHLYFYWYRQILGQKVEFLVSFYNNEISEKSEIFDDQFSVERPDGSNFTLKIRSTKLEDSAMYFCASSEVARSGNTIYFGEGSWLTVV.

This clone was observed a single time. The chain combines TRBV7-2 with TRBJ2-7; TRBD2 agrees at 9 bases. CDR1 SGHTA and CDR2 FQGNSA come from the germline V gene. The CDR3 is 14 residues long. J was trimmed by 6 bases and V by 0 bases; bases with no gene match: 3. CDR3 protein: CASSLALAGSEQYF. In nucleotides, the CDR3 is TGTGCCAGCAGCTTAGCCCTAGCGGGGAGCGAGCAGTACTTC.

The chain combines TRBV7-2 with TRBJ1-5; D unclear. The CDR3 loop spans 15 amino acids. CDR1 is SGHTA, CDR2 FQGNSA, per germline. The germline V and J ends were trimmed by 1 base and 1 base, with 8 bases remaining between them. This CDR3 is CASSLVPVSNQPQHF. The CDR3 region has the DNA TGTGCCAGCAGCTTAGTCCCAGTAAGCAATCAGCCCCAGCATTTT.

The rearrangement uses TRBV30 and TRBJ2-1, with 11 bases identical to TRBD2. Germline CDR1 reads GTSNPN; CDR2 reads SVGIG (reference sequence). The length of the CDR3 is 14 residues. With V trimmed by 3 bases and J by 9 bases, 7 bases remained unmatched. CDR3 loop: CAWRNSGGAGEQFF. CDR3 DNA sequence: TGTGCCTGGAGAAATAGCGGGGGGGCCGGTGAGCAGTTCTTC.

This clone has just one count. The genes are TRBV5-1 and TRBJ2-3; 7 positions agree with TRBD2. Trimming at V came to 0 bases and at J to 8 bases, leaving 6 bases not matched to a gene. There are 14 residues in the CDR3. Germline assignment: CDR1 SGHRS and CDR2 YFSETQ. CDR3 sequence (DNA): TGCGCCAGCAGCTTGGAAGCGGGGAGCGGTACGCAGTATTTT. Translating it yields CASSLEAGSGTQYF.

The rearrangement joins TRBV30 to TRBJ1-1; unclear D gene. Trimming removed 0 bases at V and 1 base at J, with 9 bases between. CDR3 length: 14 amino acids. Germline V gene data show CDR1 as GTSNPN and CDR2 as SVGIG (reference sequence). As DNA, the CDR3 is TGTGCCTGGAGTGTTCGGCGGACGAACACTGAAGCTTTCTTT. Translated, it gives CAWSVRRTNTEAFF.